This T cell receptor beta chain was recovered during a study of tumor-infiltrating lymphocytes in primary liver carcinoma. The authors took blood RNA from unsorted whole blood and also extracted germline DNA. The input was 500 ng total RNA; TCR beta cDNA was made from it with a constant-region primer. Slightly modified ARM-PCR, run as three nested multiplex PCR rounds, produced the TCR beta libraries. In the first two PCR rounds, TRBV1-TRBV30 forward primers were paired with a C-beta reverse primer, and each round lasted nine to ten cycles. TCRdb reanalysed the multiplex PCR reads using MiXCR and keeps one entry per CDR3 protein. Of 150,000 to 200,000 distinct CDR3 sequences listed, less than 70% are singletons. General observations from the study: Unsorted bulk sampling ruled out any CD4+ versus CD8+ repertoire comparison.

A note on this clonotype: Its antigen remains unidentified. A read error may account for a junction end that differs from germline.

In germline, CDR1 is MNHNY, CDR2 SVGAGI (reference sequence). The CDR3 is 14 amino acids. This TCR derives from a woman aged 55-75 years with primary liver carcinoma and hepatitis B virus infection. J is TRBJ2-3 and V is TRBV6-6; 11 nucleotides align to TRBD1. The specimen was peripheral blood. The CDR3 coding sequence is TGCGCCAGCAGTTACGGGACAGGGGGAGTTACGCAGTATTTT. Amino acids: CASSYGTGGVTQYF.